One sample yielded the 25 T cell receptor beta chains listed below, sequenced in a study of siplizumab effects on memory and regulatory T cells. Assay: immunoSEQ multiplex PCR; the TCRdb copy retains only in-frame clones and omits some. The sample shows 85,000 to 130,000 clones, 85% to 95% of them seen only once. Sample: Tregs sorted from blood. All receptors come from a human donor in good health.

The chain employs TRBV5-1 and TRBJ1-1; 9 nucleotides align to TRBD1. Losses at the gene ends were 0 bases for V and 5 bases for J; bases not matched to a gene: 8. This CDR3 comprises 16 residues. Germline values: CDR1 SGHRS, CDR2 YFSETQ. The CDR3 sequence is CASSLDPGQGVTEAFF. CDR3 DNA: TGCGCCAGCAGCTTGGATCCGGGACAGGGTGTAACTGAAGCTTTCTTT.

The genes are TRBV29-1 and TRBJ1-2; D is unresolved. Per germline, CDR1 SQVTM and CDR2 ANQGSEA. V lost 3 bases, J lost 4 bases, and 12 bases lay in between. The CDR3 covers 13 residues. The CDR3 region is CSVDEGLGYGYTF. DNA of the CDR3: TGCAGCGTTGACGAGGGTCTTGGCTATGGCTACACCTTC. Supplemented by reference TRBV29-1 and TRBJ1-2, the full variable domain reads SAVISQKPSRDICQRGTSLTIQCQVDSQVTMMFWYRQQPGQSLTLIATANQGSEATYESGFVIDKFPISRPNLTFSTLTVSNMSPEDSSIYLCSVDEGLGYGYTFGSGTRLTVV.

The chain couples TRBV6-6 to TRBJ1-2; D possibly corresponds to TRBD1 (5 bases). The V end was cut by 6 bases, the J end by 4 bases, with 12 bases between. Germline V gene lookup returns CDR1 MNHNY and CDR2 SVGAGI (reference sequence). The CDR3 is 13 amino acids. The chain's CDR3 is CASSFRDGYGYTF. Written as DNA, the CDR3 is TGTGCCAGCAGCTTCCGGGACGGCTATGGCTACACCTTC.

CDR3 nucleotides: TGTGCCAGCAGTTTACATGAGACCCAGTACTTC. It specifies CASSLHETQYF. V and J are TRBV28 and TRBJ2-5; D call uncertain. With 2 bases removed from V and 5 bases from J, the gap between germline ends came to 3 bases. This CDR3 is built from 11 residues. In germline, CDR1 is MDHEN, CDR2 SYDVKM.

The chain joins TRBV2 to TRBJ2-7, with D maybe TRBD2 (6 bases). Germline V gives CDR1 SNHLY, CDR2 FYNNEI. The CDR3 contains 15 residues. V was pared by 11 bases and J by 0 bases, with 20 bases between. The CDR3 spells CASRGARGGSYEQYF. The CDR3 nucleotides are TGTGCCTCCCGCGGGGCGCGAGGTGGCTCCTACGAGCAGTACTTC. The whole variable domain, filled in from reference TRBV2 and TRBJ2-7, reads EPEVTQTPSHQVTQMGQEVILRCVPISNHLYFYWYRQILGQKVEFLVSFYNNEISEKSEIFDDQFSVERPDGSNFTLKIRSTKLEDSAMYFCASRGARGGSYEQYFGPGTRLTVT.

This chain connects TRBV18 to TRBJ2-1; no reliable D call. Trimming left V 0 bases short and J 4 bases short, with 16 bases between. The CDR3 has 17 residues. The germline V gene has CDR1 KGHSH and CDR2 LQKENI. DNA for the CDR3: TGTGCCAGCTCACCACCTCAACTCCTCCAGGCTTACAATGAGCAGTTCTTC. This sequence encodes CASSPPQLLQAYNEQFF.

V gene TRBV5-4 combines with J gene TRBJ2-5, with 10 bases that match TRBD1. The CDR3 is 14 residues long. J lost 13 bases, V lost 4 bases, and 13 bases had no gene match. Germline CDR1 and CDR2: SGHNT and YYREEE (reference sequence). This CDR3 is CASSIQGQGGSWYF. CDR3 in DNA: TGTGCCAGCAGCATACAAGGACAGGGGGGTTCCTGGTACTTC.

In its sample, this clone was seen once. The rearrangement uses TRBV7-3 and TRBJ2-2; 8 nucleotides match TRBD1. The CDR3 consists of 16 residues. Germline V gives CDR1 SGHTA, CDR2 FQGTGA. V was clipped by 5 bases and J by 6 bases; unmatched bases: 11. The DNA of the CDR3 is TGTGCCAGCAGCCCCCAGGACAGGGACAAACCCGGGGAGCTGTTTTTT. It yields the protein CASSPQDRDKPGELFF. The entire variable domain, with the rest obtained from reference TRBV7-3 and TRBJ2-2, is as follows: GAGVSQTPSNKVTEKGKYVELRCDPISGHTALYWYRQSLGQGPEFLIYFQGTGAADDSGLPNDRFFAVRPEGSVSTLKIQRTERGDSAVYLCASSPQDRDKPGELFFGEGSRLTVL.

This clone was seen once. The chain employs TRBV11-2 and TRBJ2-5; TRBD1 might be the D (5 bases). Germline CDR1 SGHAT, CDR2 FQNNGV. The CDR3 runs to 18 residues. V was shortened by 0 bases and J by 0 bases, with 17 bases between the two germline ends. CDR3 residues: CASSLDRIARVYQETQYF. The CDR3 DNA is TGTGCCAGCAGCTTAGATAGGATCGCCAGGGTCTACCAAGAGACCCAGTACTTC.

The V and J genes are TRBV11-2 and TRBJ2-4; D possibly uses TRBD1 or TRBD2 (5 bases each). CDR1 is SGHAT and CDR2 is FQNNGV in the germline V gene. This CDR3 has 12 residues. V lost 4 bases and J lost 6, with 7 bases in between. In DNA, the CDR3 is TGTGCCAGCAGCTCCGGGACAAACATTCAGTACTTC. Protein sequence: CASSSGTNIQYF. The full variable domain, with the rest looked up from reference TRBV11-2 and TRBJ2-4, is EAGVAQSPRYKIIEKRQSVAFWCNPISGHATLYWYQQILGQGPKLLIQFQNNGVVDDSQLPKDRFSAERLKGVDSTLKIQPAKLEDSAVYLCASSSGTNIQYFGAGTRLSVL.

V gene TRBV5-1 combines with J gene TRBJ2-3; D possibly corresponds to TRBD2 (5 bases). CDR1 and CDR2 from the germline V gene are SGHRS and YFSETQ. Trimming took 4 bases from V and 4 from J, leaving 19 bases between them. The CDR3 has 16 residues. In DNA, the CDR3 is TGCGCCAGCAGCCGTGCAGGTGGTTGGACTTCAGATACGCAGTATTTT. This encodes CASSRAGGWTSDTQYF.

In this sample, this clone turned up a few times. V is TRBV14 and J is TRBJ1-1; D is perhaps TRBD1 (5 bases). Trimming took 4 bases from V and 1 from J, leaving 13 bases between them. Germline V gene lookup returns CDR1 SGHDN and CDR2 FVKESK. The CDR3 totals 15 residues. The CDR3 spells CASSPFRTPNTEAFF. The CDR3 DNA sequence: TGTGCCAGCAGCCCCTTTAGGACACCGAACACTGAAGCTTTCTTT.

The DNA for the CDR3 is TGCGCCAGCAGCCAAAGTCCCGGGACTAGCGGGGGAGATACGCAGTATTTT. It translates to CASSQSPGTSGGDTQYF. The chain links TRBV4-1 to TRBJ2-3, with 14 bases that match TRBD2. The germline V gene has CDR1 MGHRA and CDR2 YSYEKL. The trim removed 2 bases at V and 5 bases at J, leaving 6 bases unmatched. CDR3 length: 17 residues.

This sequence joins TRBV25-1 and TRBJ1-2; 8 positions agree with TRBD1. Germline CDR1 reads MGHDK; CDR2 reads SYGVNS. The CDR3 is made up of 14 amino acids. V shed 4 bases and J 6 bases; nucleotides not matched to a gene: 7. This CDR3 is CASSGTGWGHGYTF. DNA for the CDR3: TGTGCCAGCAGTGGGACAGGGTGGGGCCATGGCTACACCTTC.

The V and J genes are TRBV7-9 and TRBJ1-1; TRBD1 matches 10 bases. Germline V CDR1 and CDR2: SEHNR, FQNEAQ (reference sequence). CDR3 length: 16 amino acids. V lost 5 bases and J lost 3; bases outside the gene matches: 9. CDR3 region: CASSPGTGERYTEAFF. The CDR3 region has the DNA TGTGCCAGCAGCCCTGGGACAGGGGAACGGTACACTGAAGCTTTCTTT.

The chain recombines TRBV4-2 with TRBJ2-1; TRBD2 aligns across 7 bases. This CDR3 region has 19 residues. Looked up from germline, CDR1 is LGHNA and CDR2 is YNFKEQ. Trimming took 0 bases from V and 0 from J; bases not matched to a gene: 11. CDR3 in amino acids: CASSQEASGVISSYNEQFF. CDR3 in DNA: TGTGCCAGCAGCCAAGAGGCTAGCGGCGTGATAAGCTCCTACAATGAGCAGTTCTTC.

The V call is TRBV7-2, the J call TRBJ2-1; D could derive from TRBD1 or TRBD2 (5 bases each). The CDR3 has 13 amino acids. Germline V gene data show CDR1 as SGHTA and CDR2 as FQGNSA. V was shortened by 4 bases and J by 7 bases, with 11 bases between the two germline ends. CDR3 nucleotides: TGTGCCAGCAGCTGGGGGACGGGGAATGAGCAGTTCTTC. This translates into CASSWGTGNEQFF.

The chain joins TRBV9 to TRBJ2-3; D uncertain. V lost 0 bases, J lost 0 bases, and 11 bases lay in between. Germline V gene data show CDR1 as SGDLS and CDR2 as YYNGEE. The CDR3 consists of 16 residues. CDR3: CASSVVSPSSTDTQYF. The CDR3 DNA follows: TGTGCCAGCAGCGTAGTGTCACCTTCTAGCACAGATACGCAGTATTTT. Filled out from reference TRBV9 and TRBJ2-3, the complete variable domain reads DSGVTQTPKHLITATGQRVTLRCSPRSGDLSVYWYQQSLDQGLQFLIQYYNGEERAKGNILERFSAQQFPDLHSELNLSSLELGDSALYFCASSVVSPSSTDTQYFGPGTRLTVL.

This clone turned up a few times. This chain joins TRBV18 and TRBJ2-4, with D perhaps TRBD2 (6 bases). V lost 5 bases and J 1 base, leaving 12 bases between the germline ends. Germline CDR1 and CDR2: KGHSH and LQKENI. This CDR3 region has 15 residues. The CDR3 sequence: CASSTGGPAKNIQYF. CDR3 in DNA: TGTGCCAGCTCAACCGGAGGGCCCGCCAAAAACATTCAGTACTTC.

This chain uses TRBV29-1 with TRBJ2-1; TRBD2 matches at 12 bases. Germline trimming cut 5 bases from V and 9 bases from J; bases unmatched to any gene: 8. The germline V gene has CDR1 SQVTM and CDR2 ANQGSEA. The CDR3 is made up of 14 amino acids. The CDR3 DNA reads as TGCAGCGTTTCCCTAGCGGGAGGGTCCACTGAGCAGTTCTTC. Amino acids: CSVSLAGGSTEQFF.

The CDR3 protein is CASSLVVGRSNEKLFF. CDR3 DNA: TGTGCCAGCAGCTTAGTGGTGGGACGCTCTAATGAAAAACTGTTTTTT. The gene calls are TRBV7-9 and TRBJ1-4; the D gene is possibly TRBD1 (5 bases). V lost 1 base to trimming and J lost 3 bases, with 12 bases between them. CDR1 and CDR2 (germline): SEHNR, FQNEAQ (reference sequence). The CDR3 is 16 amino acids.

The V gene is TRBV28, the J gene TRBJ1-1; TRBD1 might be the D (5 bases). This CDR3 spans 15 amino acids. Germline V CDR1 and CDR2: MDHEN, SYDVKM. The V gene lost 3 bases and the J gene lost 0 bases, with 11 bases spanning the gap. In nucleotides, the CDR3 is TGTGCCAGCAGTTTGCGTGGGGCCTTGAACACTGAAGCTTTCTTT. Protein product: CASSLRGALNTEAFF.

The CDR3 nucleotides are TGTGCCAGCAGCCAAGAATGGGGGTCCTCCTACGAGCAGTACTTC. Residues: CASSQEWGSSYEQYF. The chain uses TRBV4-2 and TRBJ2-7; D is possibly TRBD1 or TRBD2 (5 bases each). CDR1 and CDR2 from the germline V gene are LGHNA and YNFKEQ. The length of the CDR3 is 15 residues. V lost 0 bases, J lost 0 bases, and 9 bases lay in between.

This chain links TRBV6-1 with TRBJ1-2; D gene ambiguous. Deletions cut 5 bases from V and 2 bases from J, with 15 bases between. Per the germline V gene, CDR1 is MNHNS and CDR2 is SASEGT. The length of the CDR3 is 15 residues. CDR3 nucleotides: TGTGCCAGCAGTCCGAACATCCTACAGAACTATGGCTACACCTTC. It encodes CASSPNILQNYGYTF.

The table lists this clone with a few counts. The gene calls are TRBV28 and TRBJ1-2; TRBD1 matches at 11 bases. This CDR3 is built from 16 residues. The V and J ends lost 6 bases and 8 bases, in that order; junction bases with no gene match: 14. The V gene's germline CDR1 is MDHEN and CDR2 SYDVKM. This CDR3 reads CASSPGQGGTLEGYTF. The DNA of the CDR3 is TGTGCCAGCAGCCCGGGACAGGGGGGCACCCTGGAGGGCTACACCTTC.